This T cell receptor beta chain stems from a study of blood T cells in healthy people across ages (dated by TCRdb to the mid-2010s). Some background on the complete study: In model experiments, roughly one uniquely barcoded TCR beta cDNA molecule per two T cells was captured by template switching. Using deep sequencing normalized with unique cDNA molecular identifiers, the study measured how TCR beta repertoire diversity changes with age. The donors were split into four age groups: young (average around 15 years), middle-aged (roughly 39), aged (over 55) and long-lived (roughly 80). Donors of different ages were randomly distributed across sequencing lanes to avoid experimental bias. Two additional independent replicas of 1 million unique cDNA reads from the same blood draw were analyzed for two donors (one aged 18 to 30 and one aged 80 or older). Paper-wide results and their limitations: As age increased, observed TCR beta diversity per million T cells dropped in a roughly linear way, and a significant reduction was already evident by age 40. Since profiling was done on bulk unsorted PBMCs, naive and antigen-experienced compartments could not be conclusively compared. Compared with the aged group, the long-lived group had more naive CD4+ T cells, fewer expanded clones and increased TCR diversity, suggesting age selection. There was a strong correlation between observed TCR beta diversity and the percentage of naive T cells measured by flow cytometry. Estimates of total diversity based on one million sequenced T cells were regarded as lower bounds and as underestimates. Because donor CMV infection status was unknown, age-related changes in expanded clonotypes were potentially confounded.

Donors were approximately 42 systemically healthy Caucasian individuals from Russia aged roughly 6 to 100 years. Around 10 milliliters of peripheral blood were drawn from each donor into EDTA-treated Vacutainer tubes. Ficoll-Paque density-gradient centrifugation was used to isolate PBMCs, with at least 7 million obtained per sample. Total RNA was extracted from PBMCs with Trizol reagent, with at least 6 micrograms obtained per sample. The percentages of naive CD45RAhigh/CD27high T cells were determined by flow cytometry on a PBMC aliquot from every donor. Note on this clonotype: Its binding antigen is unknown. Within one base of it there is no much larger clone, and no base qualities were kept.

Looking up the germline V gene (reference sequence) yields CDR1 DFQATT and CDR2 SNEGSKA. For this chain, trimming is 0 bases at the V end and 5 bases at the J end, and the number of junction bases without a gene match is 7. The CDR3, cysteine through phenylalanine, is 15 amino acids long. Only the CDR3 DNA is retained, 45 bases long and in frame from the first base. The library was produced with 5' RACE. Sequenced on an Illumina HiSeq 2500. The second PCR ran for roughly 6 to 11 cycles and used a J-beta primer mix along with a sample-barcoded 5' primer. A template-switch 5' adaptor carrying 12 random nucleotides introduced a unique molecular identifier onto each TCR beta cDNA molecule. Each sample yielded at least 2.5 million CDR3-containing paired-end reads. The Mint cDNA synthesis kit, primed by a TRBC-specific oligonucleotide, was used to synthesize first-strand cDNA from all RNA. Following uracil-DNA glycosylase treatment, a first 18-cycle PCR with universal primers M1SS and BC2_uni_R was performed on all cDNA. In the original analysis: For normalization, 1 million high-quality reads, each with a distinct molecular identifier, were randomly selected from each sample. Instead of being binned into consensus sequences, reads that shared molecular identifiers were thrown out. CDR3 identification, clonotype clustering and error correction used MiTCR with a Q25 quality threshold and the strictest error-elimination algorithm. A nonparametric unseen species model with Euler transformation was used to estimate lower-bound total TCR beta diversity. TCRdb applied fastp at Q25 and MiXCR to the public reads, then kept only in-frame beta chains. Rows are unified per CDR3 protein, each entry keeping the most common DNA and genes. Here the V and J calls rest on TCRdb's processing, not on the authors' analysis. The sample table holds roughly 1.5 million distinct CDR3 sequences, of which less than 45% were seen once. Clones ranked in the top ten supply around 4% of the sample.

Sequencing was performed on blood. The chain uses TRBV20-1 and TRBJ2-7; the junction holds 10 bases that match TRBD2. The sequence came from a woman aged 18-30 years in good health. The CDR3 corresponds to CSARDPLAGDNEQYF. In nucleotides, the sequence is TGCAGTGCTAGAGATCCCCTAGCGGGAGACAACGAGCAGTACTTC.